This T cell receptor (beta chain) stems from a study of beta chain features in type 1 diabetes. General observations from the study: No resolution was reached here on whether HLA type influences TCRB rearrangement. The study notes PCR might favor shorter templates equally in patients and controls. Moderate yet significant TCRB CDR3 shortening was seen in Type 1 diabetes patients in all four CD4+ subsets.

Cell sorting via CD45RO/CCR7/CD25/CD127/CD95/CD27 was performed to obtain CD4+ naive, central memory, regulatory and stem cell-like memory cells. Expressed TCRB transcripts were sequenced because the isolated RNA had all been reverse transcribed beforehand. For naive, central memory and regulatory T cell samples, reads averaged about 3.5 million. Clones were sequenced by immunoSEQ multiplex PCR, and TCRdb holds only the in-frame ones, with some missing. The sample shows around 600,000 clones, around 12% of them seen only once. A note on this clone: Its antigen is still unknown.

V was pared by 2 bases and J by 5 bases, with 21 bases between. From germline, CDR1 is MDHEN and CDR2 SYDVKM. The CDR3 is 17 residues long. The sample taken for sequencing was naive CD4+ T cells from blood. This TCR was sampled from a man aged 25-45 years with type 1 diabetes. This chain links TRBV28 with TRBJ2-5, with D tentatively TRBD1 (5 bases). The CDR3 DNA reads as TGTGCCAGCAGTTTAGGGTCCGGGTCCAGGGTAAGGGAGACCCAGTACTTC. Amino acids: CASSLGSGSRVRETQYF.